The following is a T cell receptor (beta chain) sequence with its context. The CDR3 length is 12 residues. Per germline, CDR1 SGHDN and CDR2 FVKESK. The V end lost 1 base, the J end lost 6 bases, and 7 bases lay between the germline ends. The data stem from a study of cytomegalovirus exposure and HLA in healthy donors. Use of 60 Vbeta and 13 Jbeta primers characterized the PCR. TCRdb keeps only in-frame clones here, not all; method: immunoSEQ multiplex PCR. The sample has tens of thousands of clones, 85% to 95% seen once; the top ten hold under 3.5%. V and J are TRBV14 and TRBJ2-7; D is perhaps TRBD1 (5 bases). The sequence came from a woman under 30 in good health and CMV-seronegative. Sequences were obtained from PBMCs. CDR3 protein: CASSQGTGEQYF. The CDR3 region has the DNA TGTGCCAGCAGCCAAGGAACAGGCGAGCAGTACTTC.